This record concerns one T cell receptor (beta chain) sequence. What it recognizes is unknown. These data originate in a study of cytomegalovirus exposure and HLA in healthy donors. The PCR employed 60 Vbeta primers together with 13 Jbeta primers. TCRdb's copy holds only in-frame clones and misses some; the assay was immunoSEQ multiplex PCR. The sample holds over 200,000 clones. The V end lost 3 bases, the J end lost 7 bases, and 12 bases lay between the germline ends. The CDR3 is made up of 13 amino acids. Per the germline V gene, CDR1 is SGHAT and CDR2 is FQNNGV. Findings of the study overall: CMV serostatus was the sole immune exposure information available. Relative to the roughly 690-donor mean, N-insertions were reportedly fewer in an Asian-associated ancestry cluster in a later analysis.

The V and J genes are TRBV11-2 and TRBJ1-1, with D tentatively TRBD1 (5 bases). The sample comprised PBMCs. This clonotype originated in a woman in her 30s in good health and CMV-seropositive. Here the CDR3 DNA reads TGTGCCAGCAGCTTGGGAGGGGCCTTTGAAGCTTTCTTT. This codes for CASSLGGAFEAFF.